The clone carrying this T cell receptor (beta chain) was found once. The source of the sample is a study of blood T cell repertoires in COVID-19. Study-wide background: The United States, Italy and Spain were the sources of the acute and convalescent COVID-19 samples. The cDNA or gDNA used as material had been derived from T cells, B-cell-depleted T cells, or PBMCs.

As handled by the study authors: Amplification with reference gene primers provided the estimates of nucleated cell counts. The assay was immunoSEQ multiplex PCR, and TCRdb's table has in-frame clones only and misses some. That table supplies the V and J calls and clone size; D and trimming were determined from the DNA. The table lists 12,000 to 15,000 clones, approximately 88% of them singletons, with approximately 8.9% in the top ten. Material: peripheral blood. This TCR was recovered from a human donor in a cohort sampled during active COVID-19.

The CDR3 region has the DNA TGCGCCAGCTCACAGTCTCTGAACACTGAAGCTTTCTTT. This sequence encodes CASSQSLNTEAFF. The J gene is TRBJ1-1, the V gene TRBV10-1; D is unresolved. Germline-derived CDR1 and CDR2 are WNHNN and SYGVQD (reference sequence). V gave up 8 bases and J gave up 0 bases, with 10 bases separating them. This CDR3 spans 13 amino acids.